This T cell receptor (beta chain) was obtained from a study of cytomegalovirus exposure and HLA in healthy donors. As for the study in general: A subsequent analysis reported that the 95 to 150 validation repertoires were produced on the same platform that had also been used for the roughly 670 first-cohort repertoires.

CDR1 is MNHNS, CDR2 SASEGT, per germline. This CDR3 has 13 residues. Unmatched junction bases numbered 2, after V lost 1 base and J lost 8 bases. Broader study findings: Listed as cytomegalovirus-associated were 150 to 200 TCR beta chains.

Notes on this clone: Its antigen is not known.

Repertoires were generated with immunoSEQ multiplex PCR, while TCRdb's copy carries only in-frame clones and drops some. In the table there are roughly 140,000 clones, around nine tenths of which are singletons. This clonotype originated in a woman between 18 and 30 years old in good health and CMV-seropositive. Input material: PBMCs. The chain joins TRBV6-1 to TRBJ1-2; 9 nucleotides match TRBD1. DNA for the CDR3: TGTGCCAGCAGTGAAGATACAGGGGGCGGCTACACCTTC. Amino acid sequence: CASSEDTGGGYTF.